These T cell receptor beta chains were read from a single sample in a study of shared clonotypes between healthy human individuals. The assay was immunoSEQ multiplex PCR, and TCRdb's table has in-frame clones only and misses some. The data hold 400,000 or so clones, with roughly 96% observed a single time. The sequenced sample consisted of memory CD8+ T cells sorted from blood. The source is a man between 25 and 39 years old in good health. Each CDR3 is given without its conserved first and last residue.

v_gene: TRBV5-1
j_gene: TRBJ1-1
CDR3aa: ASSLSGRDTEAF

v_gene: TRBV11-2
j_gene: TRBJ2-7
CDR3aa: ASSLDPLGFYEQY

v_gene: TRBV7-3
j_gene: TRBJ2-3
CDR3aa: ASSLTSGGVDTQY

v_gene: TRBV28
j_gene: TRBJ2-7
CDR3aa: ASRTSGNEQY

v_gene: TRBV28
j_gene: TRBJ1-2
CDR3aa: ASSLTGGGYT

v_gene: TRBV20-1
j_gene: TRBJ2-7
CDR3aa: SALTHEQY

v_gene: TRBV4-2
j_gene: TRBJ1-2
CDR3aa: ASSPNREGYT

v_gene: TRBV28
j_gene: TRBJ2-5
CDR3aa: ATISPEETQY

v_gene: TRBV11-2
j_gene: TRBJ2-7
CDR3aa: ASSLGVGGCEQY

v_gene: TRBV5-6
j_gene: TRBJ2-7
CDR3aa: ASSPGLAEYEQY

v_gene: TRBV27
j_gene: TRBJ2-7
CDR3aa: ASSITGLGFYEQY

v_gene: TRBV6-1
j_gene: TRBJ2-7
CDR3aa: ASSGSGRRSLYEQY

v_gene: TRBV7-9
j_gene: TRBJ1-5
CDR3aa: ASSMQGQPQH

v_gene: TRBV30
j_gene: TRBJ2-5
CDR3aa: AFKSRDRQETQY

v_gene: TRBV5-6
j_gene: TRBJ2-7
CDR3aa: ASSLLWTGYYEQY

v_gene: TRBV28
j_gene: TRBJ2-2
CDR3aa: ASIPVDGWNTGELF

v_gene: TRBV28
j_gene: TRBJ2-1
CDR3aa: AITGTGGLNEQF

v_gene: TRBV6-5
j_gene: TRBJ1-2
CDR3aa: ASRIWTGGAGGYT

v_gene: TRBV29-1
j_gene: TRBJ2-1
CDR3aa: SVDGGLLTYNEQF

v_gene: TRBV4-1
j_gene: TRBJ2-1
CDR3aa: ASSRNPTTTGANEQF

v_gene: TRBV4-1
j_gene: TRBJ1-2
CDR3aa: ASSQDGAGGYT